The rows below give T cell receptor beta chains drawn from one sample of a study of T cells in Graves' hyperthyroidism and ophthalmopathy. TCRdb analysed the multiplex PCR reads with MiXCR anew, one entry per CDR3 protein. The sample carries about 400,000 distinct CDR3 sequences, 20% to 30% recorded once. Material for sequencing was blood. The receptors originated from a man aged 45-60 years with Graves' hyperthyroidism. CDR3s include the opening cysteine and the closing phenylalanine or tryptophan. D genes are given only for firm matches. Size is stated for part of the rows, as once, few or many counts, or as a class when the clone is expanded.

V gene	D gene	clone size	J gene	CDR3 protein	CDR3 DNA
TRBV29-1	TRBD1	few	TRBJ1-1	CSVEAGTVNTEAFF	TGCAGCGTTGAAGCCGGGACAGTGAACACTGAAGCTTTCTTT
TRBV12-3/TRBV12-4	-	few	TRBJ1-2	CASSLVGGSGYTF	TGTGCCAGCAGTTTAGTCGGGGGGAGCGGCTACACCTTC
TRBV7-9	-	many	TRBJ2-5	CASSYKETQYF	TGTGCCAGCAGCTATAAAGAGACCCAGTACTTC
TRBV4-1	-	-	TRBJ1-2	CASSQEDTFYGYTF	TGCGCCAGCAGCCAAGAGGACACCTTCTATGGCTACACCTTC
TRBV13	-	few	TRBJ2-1	CASSFDHEQFF	TGTGCCAGCAGCTTTGACCATGAGCAGTTCTTC
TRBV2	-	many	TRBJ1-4	CASSDATNEKLFF	TGTGCCAGCAGTGATGCAACTAATGAAAAACTGTTTTTT
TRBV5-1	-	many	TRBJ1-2	CASSSYREDGYTF	TGCGCCAGCAGCTCTTACAGGGAAGATGGCTACACCTTC
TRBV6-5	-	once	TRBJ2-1	CASSYRSYLSFF	TGTGCCAGCAGCTACAGGTCGTACCTTTCGTTCTTC
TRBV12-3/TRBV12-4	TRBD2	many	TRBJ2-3	CASSGTSGRTDTQYF	TGTGCCAGCAGCGGGACTAGCGGGAGAACAGATACGCAGTATTTT
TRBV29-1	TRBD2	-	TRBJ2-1	CSVTSLYNEQFF	TGCAGCGTGACTAGCTTGTACAATGAGCAGTTCTTC
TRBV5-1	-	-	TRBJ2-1	CASRTSYNGQFF	TGCGCCAGCAGGACTAGTTACAATGGGCAGTTCTTC
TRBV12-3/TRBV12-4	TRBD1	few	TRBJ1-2	CASSKIGTAYGYTF	TGTGCCAGCAGTAAAATAGGGACAGCATATGGCTACACCTTC
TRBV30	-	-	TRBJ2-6	CAWSELVPSSGANVLTF	TGTGCCTGGAGTGAGCTGGTTCCCAGCTCTGGGGCCAACGTCCTGACTTTC
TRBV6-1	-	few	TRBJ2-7	CASSEAGPDEQYF	TGTGCCAGCAGTGAAGCAGGGCCTGACGAGCAGTACTTC
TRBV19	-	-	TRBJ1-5	CASSTEKSARVNQPQHF	TGTGCCAGTAGTACCGAGAAGAGCGCCAGGGTAAACCAGCCCCAGCATTTT
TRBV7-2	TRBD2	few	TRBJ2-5	CASSPRRIAGGGETQYF	TGTGCCAGCAGCCCACGCCGGATAGCGGGAGGGGGGGAGACCCAGTACTTC
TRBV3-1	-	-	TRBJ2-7	CASSPQQGLREQYF	TGTGCCAGCAGCCCGCAGCAAGGATTAAGGGAGCAGTACTTC
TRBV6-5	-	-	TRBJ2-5	CASSYQGSEETQYF	TGTGCCAGCAGTTACCAGGGGAGCGAGGAGACCCAGTACTTC
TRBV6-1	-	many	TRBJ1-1	CASSEAGKNTEAFF	TGTGCCAGCAGTGAGGCGGGCAAGAACACTGAAGCTTTCTTT
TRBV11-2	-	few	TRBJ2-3	CASSSQGLADTQYF	TGTGCCAGCAGCTCCCAGGGGTTGGCAGATACGCAGTATTTT
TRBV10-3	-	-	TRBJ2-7	CAISESISGTSSSYEQYF	TGTGCCATCAGTGAGTCGATATCAGGGACATCGAGCTCCTACGAGCAGTACTTC
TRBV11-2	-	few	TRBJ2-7	CASSSETSTPYEQYF	TGTGCCAGCAGCTCAGAAACTAGTACACCCTACGAGCAGTACTTC
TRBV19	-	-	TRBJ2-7	CASSIGASAYEQYF	TGTGCCAGTAGTATAGGAGCGAGTGCCTACGAGCAGTACTTC
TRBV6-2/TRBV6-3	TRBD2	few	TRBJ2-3	CASSYSGLAGGTDTQYF	TGTGCCAGCAGTTACTCCGGACTAGCGGGGGGCACAGATACGCAGTATTTT
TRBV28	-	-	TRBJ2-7	CASSLGHEGVIYEQYF	TGTGCCAGCAGCTTGGGGCACGAAGGAGTGATCTACGAGCAGTACTTC
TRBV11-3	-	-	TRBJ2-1	CAGLPRDRLEQFF	TGTGCCGGGTTGCCTAGAGACCGACTTGAGCAGTTCTTC
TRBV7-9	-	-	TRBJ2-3	CASSWSGDTQYF	TGTGCCAGCAGCTGGTCGGGCGATACGCAGTATTTT
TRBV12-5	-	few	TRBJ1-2	CASGSGSRNYGYTF	TGTGCTAGTGGTTCAGGCAGCAGGAACTATGGCTACACCTTC
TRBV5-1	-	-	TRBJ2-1	CASSFGPGGGTYNEQFF	TGCGCCAGCAGCTTCGGGCCCGGCGGCGGGACGTACAATGAGCAGTTCTTC
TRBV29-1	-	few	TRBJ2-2	CSVWDVNTGELFF	TGCAGCGTTTGGGACGTGAACACCGGGGAGCTGTTTTTT
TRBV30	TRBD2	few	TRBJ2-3	CAWTSGGDTQYF	TGTGCCTGGACTAGCGGGGGGGATACGCAGTATTTT
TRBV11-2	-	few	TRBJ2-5	CASSLFRDVGAAQYF	TGTGCCAGCAGCTTATTTAGAGACGTGGGCGCGGCCCAGTACTTC
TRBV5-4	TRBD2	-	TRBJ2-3	CASRAGGTSGLDTQYF	TGTGCCAGCAGGGCCGGGGGGACTAGCGGTCTGGATACGCAGTATTTT
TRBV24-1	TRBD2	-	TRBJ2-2	CAAGTSGSVSNTGELFF	TGTGCCGCCGGGACTAGCGGGAGCGTATCGAACACCGGGGAGCTGTTTTTT
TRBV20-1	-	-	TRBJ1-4	CSAIEEPNEKLFF	TGCAGTGCCATCGAAGAGCCGAATGAAAAACTGTTTTTT
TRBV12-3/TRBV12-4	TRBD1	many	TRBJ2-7	CASRGLWDRSYEQYF	TGTGCCAGCAGGGGCCTTTGGGACAGAAGCTACGAGCAGTACTTC
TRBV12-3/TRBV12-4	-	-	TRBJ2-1	CAGSDPNAGSFNEQFF	TGTGCCGGCAGTGACCCGAATGCCGGGAGTTTCAATGAGCAGTTCTTC
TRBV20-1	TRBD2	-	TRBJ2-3	CSAPGLAGLGVFTDTQYF	TGCAGTGCCCCGGGACTAGCGGGCCTCGGGGTGTTCACAGATACGCAGTATTTT
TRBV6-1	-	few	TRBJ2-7	CASSSGYMAYEQYF	TGTGCCAGCAGTTCAGGGTATATGGCCTACGAGCAGTACTTC
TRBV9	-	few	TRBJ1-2	CASSLTGTYGYTF	TGTGCCAGCAGCCTGACAGGAACCTATGGCTACACCTTC